A single sample is the source of the 22 T cell receptor beta chains below, sequenced in a study of blood T cell repertoires in COVID-19. Measured with immunoSEQ multiplex PCR; TCRdb has only the in-frame clones, and not every one. The table records tens of thousands of clones, 88% of them present only once. Sequences were obtained from PBMCs or T cells enriched from blood (not recorded which). The receptor set was obtained from a woman between 40 and 55 years old who had recovered from COVID-19.

DNA for the CDR3: TGTGCCAGCAGGACGGGTCTAGGCAATGAGCAGTTCTTC. Its protein product is CASRTGLGNEQFF. V gene TRBV6-5 combines with J gene TRBJ2-1, with D uncertain. The CDR3 spans 13 residues. Germline V gene sequence: CDR1 MNHEY, CDR2 SVGAGI. V was cut by 6 bases and J by 6 bases, with 12 bases left in between.

The chain has TRBV3-1 (or the pseudogene TRBV3-2) and TRBJ2-7; 8 bases line up with TRBD1. The CDR3 sequence is 13 residues long. V lost 4 bases and J lost 5; bases outside the gene matches: 4. Germline values: CDR1 LGHDT, CDR2 YNNKEL (reference sequence). The CDR3 loop reads CASSPPTGDEQYF. CDR3 bases: TGTGCCAGCAGCCCCCCGACAGGGGACGAGCAGTACTTC.

The V call is TRBV4-1, the J call TRBJ1-4; TRBD1 is a possible D gene (5 bases). CDR1 is MGHRA and CDR2 is YSYEKL in the germline V gene. With 4 bases removed from V and 3 bases from J, the gap between germline ends came to 15 bases. This CDR3 spans 16 amino acids. The CDR3 nucleotides read TGCGCCAGCAGCCCTGTGATAGGGGATGCTAATGAAAAACTGTTTTTT. Protein product: CASSPVIGDANEKLFF.

The V call is TRBV4-1, the J call TRBJ2-7, with 7 positions matching TRBD1. The CDR3 has 14 amino acids. J gave up 1 base and V 1 base, and 1 base lay outside the gene matches. Germline V gene sequence: CDR1 MGHRA, CDR2 YSYEKL. CDR3 protein: CASSQVQGSYEQYF. In DNA form, the CDR3 reads TGCGCCAGCAGCCAAGTACAGGGGTCCTACGAGCAGTACTTC.

The chain uses TRBV10-3 and TRBJ2-6; 8 nucleotides align to TRBD1. This CDR3 has 16 residues. The ends lost 9 bases at V and 0 bases at J; junction bases unmatched: 7. Germline assignment: CDR1 ENHRY and CDR2 SYGVKD. In nucleotides, the CDR3 is TGTGCCATTACCGGGACAGGCTTCTCTGGGGCCAACGTCCTGACTTTC. Protein: CAITGTGFSGANVLTF.

The genes are TRBV14 and TRBJ2-5, with 7 nucleotides matching TRBD1. Trimming at V came to 6 bases and at J to 4 bases, leaving 5 bases not matched to a gene. Germline V gene data show CDR1 as SGHDN and CDR2 as FVKESK. CDR3 length equals 13 residues. CDR3 amino acids: CASRPTGRETQYF. The CDR3 DNA follows: TGTGCCAGCAGGCCGACAGGGAGAGAGACCCAGTACTTC.

The chain employs TRBV28 and TRBJ1-6; TRBD1 agrees at 11 bases. V lost 5 bases and J lost 5; bases outside the gene matches: 20. The CDR3 has 21 amino acids. CDR1 is MDHEN and CDR2 is SYDVKM in the germline V gene. CDR3 nucleotides: TGTGCCAGCAGTCCTCACCATACCCGGGACAGGGGGTTCGTAAATAATTCACCCCTCCACTTT. The encoded protein is CASSPHHTRDRGFVNNSPLHF.

The chain has TRBV13 and TRBJ2-3; 7 bases fit TRBD2. Germline CDR1 and CDR2: PRHDT and FYEKMQ (reference sequence). The V gene end was trimmed by 8 bases and the J gene end by 3 bases; junction bases not matched to a gene: 14. The CDR3 is 16 amino acids. CDR3 DNA sequence: TGTGCCAGCCCTGGGGAGGGGCCGGACCCTACAGATACGCAGTATTTT. This codes for CASPGEGPDPTDTQYF.

Only one count was recorded for this clone. The rearrangement uses TRBV11-2 and TRBJ1-3; D unresolved. Trimming took 1 base from V and 0 from J, leaving 10 bases between them. This CDR3 region has 16 residues. Germline loops: CDR1 SGHAT, CDR2 FQNNGV. The chain's CDR3 is CASSLVPPGSGNTIYF. The CDR3 bases are TGTGCCAGCAGCTTAGTCCCCCCGGGCTCTGGAAACACCATATATTTT.

The rearrangement links TRBV6-5 to TRBJ1-1; D gene unclear. V was clipped by 0 bases and J by 1 base, with 12 bases between them. The CDR3 is 16 residues long. Germline V gives CDR1 MNHEY, CDR2 SVGAGI. The CDR3 loop is CASSYSSGLGNTEAFF. CDR3 sequence (DNA): TGTGCCAGCAGTTACTCGAGTGGGCTCGGGAACACTGAAGCTTTCTTT.

The chain combines TRBV7-8 with TRBJ1-5, with D perhaps TRBD1 (6 bases). The V and J ends lost 3 bases and 7 bases respectively, with 16 bases between them. The CDR3 runs to 15 residues. Germline CDR1 is SGHVS and CDR2 is FQNEAQ. CDR3 amino acids: CASSFLQGPSQPQHF. CDR3 sequence (DNA): TGTGCCAGCAGCTTCCTACAGGGTCCCAGCCAGCCCCAGCATTTT.

This clone came up a few times. The V gene is TRBV12-3 or TRBV12-4, the J gene TRBJ2-1; weak D call: TRBD2 (6 bases). Trimming pared 3 bases from V and 13 bases from J, leaving 13 bases between. This CDR3 comprises 12 residues. This CDR3 reads CASSFGEVLQFF. CDR3 nucleotides: TGTGCCAGCAGTTTTGGGGAGGTCCTCCAGTTCTTC.

Ten or more counts support this clone. The rearrangement joins TRBV19 to TRBJ1-2; D is uncertain. CDR3 length: 15 residues. The V gene's germline CDR1 is LNHDA and CDR2 SQIVND (reference sequence). Trimming pared 5 bases from V and 3 bases from J, leaving 16 bases between. Written as DNA, the CDR3 is TGTGCCAGTAGTCCCCCAGGCGGGCGGGACTATGGCTACACCTTC. It is translated as CASSPPGGRDYGYTF. Full variable domain (missing parts from reference TRBV19 and TRBJ1-2): DGGITQSPKYLFRKEGQNVTLSCEQNLNHDAMYWYRQDPGQGLRLIYYSQIVNDFQKGDIAEGYSVSREKKESFPLTVTSAQKNPTAFYLCASSPPGGRDYGYTFGSGTRLTVV.

J is TRBJ2-3 and V is TRBV5-1; 11 bases line up with TRBD2. This CDR3 comprises 14 residues. CDR1 and CDR2 (germline): SGHRS, YFSETQ. The V and J ends lost 7 bases and 4 bases, in that order; junction bases with no gene match: 5. This CDR3 is CASQDSGGADTQYF. In nucleotides, the CDR3 is TGCGCCAGCCAAGATAGCGGGGGGGCAGATACGCAGTATTTT.

The chain carries TRBV19 and TRBJ1-2; D call uncertain. The V end was cut by 7 bases, the J end by 0 bases, with 15 bases between. This CDR3 has 15 residues. CDR1 LNHDA and CDR2 SQIVND come from the germline V gene (reference sequence). The chain's CDR3 is CASTPSGYPNYGYTF. In DNA form, the CDR3 reads TGTGCCAGTACTCCCTCGGGGTACCCTAACTATGGCTACACCTTC.

The chain combines TRBV18 with TRBJ2-5; a weak D match, TRBD2 (6 bases). V lost 3 bases to trimming and J lost 4 bases, with 15 bases between them. This CDR3 is 15 amino acids long. The germline V gene encodes CDR1 KGHSH and CDR2 LQKENI. The CDR3 is CASSPTSLGRETQYF. Written as DNA, the CDR3 is TGTGCCAGCTCACCGACTAGTCTAGGGAGAGAGACCCAGTACTTC.

V gene TRBV2 combines with J gene TRBJ1-2; D is perhaps TRBD1 (6 bases). Germline CDR1 reads SNHLY; CDR2 reads FYNNEI. Trimming removed 2 bases at V and 4 bases at J, with 17 bases between. The CDR3 is 16 residues long. For the CDR3, the DNA is TGTGCCAGCAGTGAATCGGGGGGGGCGAGGCCCTATGGCTACACCTTC. This encodes CASSESGGARPYGYTF.

The CDR3 DNA reads TGTGCCAGCAGCTTAACACAGACACATGAAGCTTTCTTT. Translated, it gives CASSLTQTHEAFF. The rearrangement joins TRBV7-9 to TRBJ1-1, with D hard to call. The V end was cut by 2 bases, the J end by 7 bases, with 11 bases between. The CDR3 consists of 13 residues. Germline V gene lookup returns CDR1 SEHNR and CDR2 FQNEAQ (reference sequence).

The chain links TRBV19 to TRBJ1-6; D unresolved. V gave up 1 base and J gave up 0 bases, with 4 bases separating them. Germline V gives CDR1 LNHDA, CDR2 SQIVND (reference sequence). The CDR3 totals 15 residues. CDR3 nucleotides: TGTGCCAGTAGTATAGGGAGCTCCTATAATTCACCCCTCCACTTT. Translated: CASSIGSSYNSPLHF.

V usage is TRBV9 and J usage is TRBJ1-5, with a weak D call TRBD1 (6 bases). The CDR3 length is 15 residues. V lost 3 bases and J 11 bases, leaving 21 bases between the germline ends. Germline values: CDR1 SGDLS, CDR2 YYNGEE. This chain's CDR3 is CASSGGGSSSGAQHF. The CDR3 DNA reads as TGTGCCAGCAGCGGTGGGGGCAGTTCGAGTGGGGCCCAGCATTTT.

The CDR3 sequence: CASSPSDRDTDTQYF. The CDR3 DNA is TGTGCCAGCAGCCCATCAGACAGGGACACAGATACGCAGTATTTT. This chain links TRBV7-9 with TRBJ2-3, with 7 bases aligning to TRBD1. V was pared by 5 bases and J by 2 bases, with 7 bases of the junction left unmatched. CDR3 size: 15 residues. Germline V lookup: CDR1 SEHNR, CDR2 FQNEAQ (reference sequence).

This rearrangement joins TRBV9 to TRBJ1-1; D call uncertain. CDR3 length: 13 amino acids. CDR1 and CDR2 (germline): SGDLS, YYNGEE. Trimming pared 4 bases from V and 0 bases from J, leaving 7 bases between. CDR3 protein: CASSQQMNTEAFF. The DNA of the CDR3 is TGTGCCAGCAGCCAACAGATGAACACTGAAGCTTTCTTT.